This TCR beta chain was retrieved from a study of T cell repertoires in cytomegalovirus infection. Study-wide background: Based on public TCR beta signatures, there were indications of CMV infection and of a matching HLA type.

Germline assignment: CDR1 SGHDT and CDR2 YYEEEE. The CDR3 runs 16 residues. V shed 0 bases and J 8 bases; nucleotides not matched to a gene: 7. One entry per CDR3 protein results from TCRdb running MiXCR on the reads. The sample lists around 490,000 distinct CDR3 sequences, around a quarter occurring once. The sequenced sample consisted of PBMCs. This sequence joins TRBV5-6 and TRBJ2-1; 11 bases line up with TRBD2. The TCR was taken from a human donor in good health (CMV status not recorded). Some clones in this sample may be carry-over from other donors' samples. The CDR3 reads CASSLAIGLAGDEQFF. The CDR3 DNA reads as TGTGCCAGCAGCTTGGCCATCGGACTAGCGGGCGATGAGCAGTTCTTC.